The TCR beta chain described here comes from a study of shared clonotypes between healthy human individuals. Worth noting for this clone: Its antigen is still unknown. Additional DNA sequences in this sample encode the identical CDR3.

Measured with immunoSEQ multiplex PCR; TCRdb has only the in-frame clones, and not every one. Of 2 million to 3 million clones detected, 93% appear once; the ten largest clones hold about 0.39%. Study observations and caveats: A limitation of the genetic and exposure-history diversity represented arose from few donors. Incomplete sequencing of sorted subsets was indicated by rarefaction despite large depth.

Specimen: naive CD4+ T cells from PBMCs. Sample subset: CD45RA+ positively selected. The TCR sequence derives from a man younger than 35 in good health. Some clones in this sample may be carry-over from other donors' samples.

CDR3: CASSSRGSNQPQHF. CDR3 DNA: TGTGCCAGCAGCTCCAGGGGTAGCAATCAGCCCCAGCATTTT. The chain links TRBV28 to TRBJ1-5; D is perhaps TRBD1 (6 bases). Germline V gives CDR1 MDHEN, CDR2 SYDVKM. This CDR3 is 14 amino acids long. V gave up 6 bases and J gave up 0 bases, with 9 bases separating them.